Each of the 6 T cell receptor beta chains below was sequenced from the same sample in a study of monozygotic twins with inflammatory bowel disease. After re-calling the 5' RACE reads, TCRdb lists one entry per CDR3 protein, DNA absent. The ten top clones account for less than 8%, within a sample of some 160,000 distinct CDR3 sequences. Sequencing used blood. Source of these receptors: a human donor with ulcerative colitis or Crohn's disease, or a healthy co-twin of an affected twin (not recorded which).

The rearrangement links TRBV6-6 to TRBJ2-7. Germline V gives CDR1 MNHNY, CDR2 SVGAGI (reference sequence). The CDR3 is 13 amino acids. This CDR3 reads CASSYWGNNEQYF.

The rearrangement joins TRBV4-1 to TRBJ1-1. From germline, CDR1 is MGHRA and CDR2 YSYEKL. This CDR3 has 13 amino acids. CDR3: CASSQEQTPQSRF.

The chain has TRBV7-6 and TRBJ1-4. Germline assignment: CDR1 SGHVS and CDR2 FNYEAQ. CDR3 length equals 13 residues. The CDR3 region is CASSLASEEKLFF.

The gene calls are TRBV5-1 and TRBJ1-1; TCRdb selects TRBD1, and the lack of DNA leaves this call unchecked. There are 14 residues in the CDR3. The germline gives CDR1 SGHRS, CDR2 YFSETQ. CDR3 residues: CASSRGQGGSEAFF.

This chain joins TRBV29-1 and TRBJ2-3. In germline, CDR1 is SQVTM, CDR2 ANQGSEA. This CDR3 is built from 11 residues. CDR3 sequence: CSGETTDTQYF.

The chain combines TRBV6-1 with TRBJ2-3; TCRdb's D call of TRBD1 is untestable without DNA. Germline values: CDR1 MNHNS, CDR2 SASEGT. The CDR3 totals 14 residues. This CDR3 reads CASLDRGPPDTQYF.